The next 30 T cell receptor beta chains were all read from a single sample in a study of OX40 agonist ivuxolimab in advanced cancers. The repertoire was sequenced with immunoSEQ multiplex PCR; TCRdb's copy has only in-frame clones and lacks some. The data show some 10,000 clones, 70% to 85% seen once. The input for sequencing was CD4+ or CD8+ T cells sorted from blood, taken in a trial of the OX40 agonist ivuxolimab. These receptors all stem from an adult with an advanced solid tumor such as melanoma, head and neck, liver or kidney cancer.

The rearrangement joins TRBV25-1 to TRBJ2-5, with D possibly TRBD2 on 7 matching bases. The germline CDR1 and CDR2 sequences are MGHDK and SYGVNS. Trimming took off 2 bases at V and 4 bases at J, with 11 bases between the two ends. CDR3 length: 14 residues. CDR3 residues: CASSERGGRETQYF. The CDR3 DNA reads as TGTGCCAGCAGTGAAAGGGGGGGGAGAGAGACCCAGTACTTC.

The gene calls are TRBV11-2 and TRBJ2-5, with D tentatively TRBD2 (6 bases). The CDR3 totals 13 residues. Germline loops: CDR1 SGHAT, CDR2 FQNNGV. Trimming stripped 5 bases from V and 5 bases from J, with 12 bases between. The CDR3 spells CASSGRLGETQYF. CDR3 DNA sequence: TGTGCCAGCAGCGGGAGGTTGGGGGAGACCCAGTACTTC.

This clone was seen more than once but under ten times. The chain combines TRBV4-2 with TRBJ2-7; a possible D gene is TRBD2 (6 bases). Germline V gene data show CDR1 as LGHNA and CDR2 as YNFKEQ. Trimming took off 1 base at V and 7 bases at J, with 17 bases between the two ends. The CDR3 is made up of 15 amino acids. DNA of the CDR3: TGTGCCAGCAGCCAAGTGGGGGGTAGGGGCAAGGAGCAGTACTTC. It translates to CASSQVGGRGKEQYF.

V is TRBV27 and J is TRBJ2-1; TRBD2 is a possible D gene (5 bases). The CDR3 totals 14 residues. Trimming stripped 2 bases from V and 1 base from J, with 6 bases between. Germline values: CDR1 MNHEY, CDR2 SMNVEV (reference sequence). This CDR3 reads CASSLGLSYNEQFF. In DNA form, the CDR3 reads TGTGCCAGCAGTTTAGGACTTTCCTACAATGAGCAGTTCTTC.

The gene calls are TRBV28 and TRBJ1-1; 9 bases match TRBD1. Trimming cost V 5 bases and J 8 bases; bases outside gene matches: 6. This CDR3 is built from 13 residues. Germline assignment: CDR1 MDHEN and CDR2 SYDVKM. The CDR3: CASSLTGQGEAFF. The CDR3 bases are TGTGCCAGCAGTCTCACCGGACAGGGGGAAGCTTTCTTT. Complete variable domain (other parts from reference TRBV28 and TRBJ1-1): DVKVTQSSRYLVKRTGEKVFLECVQDMDHENMFWYRQDPGLGLRLIYFSYDVKMKEKGDIPEGYSVSREKKERFSLILESASTNQTSMYLCASSLTGQGEAFFGQGTRLTVV.

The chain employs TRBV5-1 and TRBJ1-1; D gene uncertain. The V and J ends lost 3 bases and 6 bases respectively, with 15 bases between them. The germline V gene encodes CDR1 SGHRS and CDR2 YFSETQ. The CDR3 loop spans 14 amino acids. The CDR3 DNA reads TGCGCCAGCAGCTCCTGGGGTAGCCAGTCTGAAGCTTTCTTT. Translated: CASSSWGSQSEAFF.

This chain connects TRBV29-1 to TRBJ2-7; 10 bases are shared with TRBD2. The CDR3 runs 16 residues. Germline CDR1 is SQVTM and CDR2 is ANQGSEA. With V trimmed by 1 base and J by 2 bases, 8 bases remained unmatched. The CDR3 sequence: CSVEGELAGVPYEQYF. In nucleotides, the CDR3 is TGCAGCGTTGAAGGGGAGCTAGCGGGGGTCCCCTACGAGCAGTACTTC.

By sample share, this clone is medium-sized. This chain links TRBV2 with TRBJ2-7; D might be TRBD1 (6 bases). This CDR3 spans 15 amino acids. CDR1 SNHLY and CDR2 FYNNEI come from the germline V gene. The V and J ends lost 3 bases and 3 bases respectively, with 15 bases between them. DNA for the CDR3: TGTGCCAGCAGTGACCGAGGGGGTCCCTTCTACGAGCAGTACTTC. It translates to CASSDRGGPFYEQYF.

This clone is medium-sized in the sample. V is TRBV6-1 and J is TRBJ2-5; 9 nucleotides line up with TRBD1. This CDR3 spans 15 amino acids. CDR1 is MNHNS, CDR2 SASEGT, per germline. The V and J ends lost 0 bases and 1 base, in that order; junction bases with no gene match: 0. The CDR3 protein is CASSEATGGQETQYF. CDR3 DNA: TGTGCCAGCAGTGAAGCGACAGGGGGCCAAGAGACCCAGTACTTC.

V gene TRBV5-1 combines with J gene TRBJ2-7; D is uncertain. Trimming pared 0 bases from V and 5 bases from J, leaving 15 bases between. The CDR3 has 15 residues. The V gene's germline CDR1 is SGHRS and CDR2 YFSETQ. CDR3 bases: TGCGCCAGCAGCTTGGCCAATGGCCCTGCCAACGAGCAGTACTTC. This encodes CASSLANGPANEQYF.

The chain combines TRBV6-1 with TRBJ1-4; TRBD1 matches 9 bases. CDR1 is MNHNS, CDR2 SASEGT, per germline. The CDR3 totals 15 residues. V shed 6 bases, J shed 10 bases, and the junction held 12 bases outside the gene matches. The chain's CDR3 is CASRVLGQGTGKLFF. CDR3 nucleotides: TGTGCCAGCAGGGTACTCGGACAGGGGACTGGAAAACTGTTTTTT.

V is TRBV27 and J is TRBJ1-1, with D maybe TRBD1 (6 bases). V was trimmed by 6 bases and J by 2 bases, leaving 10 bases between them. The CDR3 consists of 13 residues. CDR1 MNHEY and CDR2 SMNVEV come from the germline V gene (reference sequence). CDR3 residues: CASSLGANTEAFF. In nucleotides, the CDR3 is TGTGCCAGCAGCTTGGGGGCCAACACTGAAGCTTTCTTT.

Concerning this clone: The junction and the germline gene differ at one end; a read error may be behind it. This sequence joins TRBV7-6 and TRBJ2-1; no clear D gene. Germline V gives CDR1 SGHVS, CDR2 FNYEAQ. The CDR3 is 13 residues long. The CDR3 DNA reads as TGTGCCAGCAGCGTAGCCCCGAACAATGAGCAGTTCTTC. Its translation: CASSVAPNNEQFF.

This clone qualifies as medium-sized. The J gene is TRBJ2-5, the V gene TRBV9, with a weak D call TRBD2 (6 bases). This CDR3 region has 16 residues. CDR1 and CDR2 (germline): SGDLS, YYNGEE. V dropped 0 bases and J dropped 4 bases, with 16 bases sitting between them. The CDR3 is CASSVESAGLGETQYF. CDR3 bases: TGTGCCAGCAGCGTAGAATCGGCGGGGCTGGGAGAGACCCAGTACTTC.

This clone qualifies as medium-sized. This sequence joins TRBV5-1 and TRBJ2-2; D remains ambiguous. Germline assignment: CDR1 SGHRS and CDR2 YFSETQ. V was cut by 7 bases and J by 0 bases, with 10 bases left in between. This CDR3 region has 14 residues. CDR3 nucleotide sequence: TGCGCCAGCCTCCCCCGGCCGAACACCGGGGAGCTGTTTTTT. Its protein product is CASLPRPNTGELFF.

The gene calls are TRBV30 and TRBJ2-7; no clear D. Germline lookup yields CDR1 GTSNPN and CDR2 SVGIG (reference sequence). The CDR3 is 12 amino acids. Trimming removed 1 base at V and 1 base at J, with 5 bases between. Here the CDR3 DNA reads TGTGCCTGGAGTGACACTTCCTACGAGCAGTACTTC. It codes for CAWSDTSYEQYF.

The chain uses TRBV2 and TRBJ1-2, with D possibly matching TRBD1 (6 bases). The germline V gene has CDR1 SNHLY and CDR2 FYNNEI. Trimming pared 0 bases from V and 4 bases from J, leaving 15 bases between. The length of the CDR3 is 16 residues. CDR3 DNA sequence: TGTGCCAGCAGTGAAGCCGGACAGATCCCTACCTATGGCTACACCTTC. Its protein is CASSEAGQIPTYGYTF.

The chain's CDR3 is CASSLGDRGREKLFF. The CDR3 DNA follows: TGTGCCAGCAGTTTAGGGGACAGGGGGCGAGAAAAACTGTTTTTT. The chain carries TRBV28 and TRBJ1-4; the match to TRBD1 covers 12 bases. With V trimmed by 2 bases and J by 8 bases, 3 bases remained unmatched. Germline loops: CDR1 MDHEN, CDR2 SYDVKM. CDR3 length equals 15 residues.

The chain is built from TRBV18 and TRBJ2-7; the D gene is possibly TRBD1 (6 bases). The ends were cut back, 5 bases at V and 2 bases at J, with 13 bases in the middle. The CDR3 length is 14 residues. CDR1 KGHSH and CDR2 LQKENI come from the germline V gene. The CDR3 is CASSFARDTYEQYF. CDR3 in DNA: TGTGCCAGCTCATTTGCCCGGGACACCTACGAGCAGTACTTC.

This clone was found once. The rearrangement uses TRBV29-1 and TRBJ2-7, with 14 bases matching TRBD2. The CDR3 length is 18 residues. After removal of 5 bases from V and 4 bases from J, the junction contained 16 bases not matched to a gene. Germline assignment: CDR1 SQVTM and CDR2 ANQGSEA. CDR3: CSVWGTETSGRASYEQYF. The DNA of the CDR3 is TGCAGCGTTTGGGGAACAGAGACTAGCGGGAGGGCCTCTTACGAGCAGTACTTC.

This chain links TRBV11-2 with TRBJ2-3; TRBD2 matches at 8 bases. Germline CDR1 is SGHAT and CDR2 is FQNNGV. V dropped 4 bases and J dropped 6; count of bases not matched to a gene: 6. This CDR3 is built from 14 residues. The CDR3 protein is CASSSVGRGDTQYF. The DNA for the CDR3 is TGTGCCAGCAGCTCAGTCGGGAGGGGGGATACGCAGTATTTT.

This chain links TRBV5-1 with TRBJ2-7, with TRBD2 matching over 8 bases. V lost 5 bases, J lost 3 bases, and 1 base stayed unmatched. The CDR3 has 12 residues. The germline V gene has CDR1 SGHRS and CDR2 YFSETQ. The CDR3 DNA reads TGCGCCAGCAGTACTAGCGGCTACGAGCAGTACTTC. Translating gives CASSTSGYEQYF.

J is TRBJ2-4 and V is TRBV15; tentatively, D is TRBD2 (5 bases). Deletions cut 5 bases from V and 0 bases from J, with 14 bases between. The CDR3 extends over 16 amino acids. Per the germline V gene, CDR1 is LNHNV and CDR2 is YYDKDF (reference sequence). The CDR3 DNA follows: TGTGCCACCAGCCGGGAAGGACCCTTAGCCAAAAACATTCAGTACTTC. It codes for CATSREGPLAKNIQYF.

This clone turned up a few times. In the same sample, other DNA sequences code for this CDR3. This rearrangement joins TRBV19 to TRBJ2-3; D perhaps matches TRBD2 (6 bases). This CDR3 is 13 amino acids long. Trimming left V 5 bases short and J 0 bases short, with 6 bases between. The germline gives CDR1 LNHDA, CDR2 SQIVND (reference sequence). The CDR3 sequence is CASSGTSTDTQYF. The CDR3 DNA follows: TGTGCCAGTAGTGGGACTAGCACAGATACGCAGTATTTT.

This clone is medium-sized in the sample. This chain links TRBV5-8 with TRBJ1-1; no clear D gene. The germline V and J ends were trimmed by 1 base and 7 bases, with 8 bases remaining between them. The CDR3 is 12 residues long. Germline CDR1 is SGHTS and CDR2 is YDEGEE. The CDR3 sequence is CASSLLVDEAFF. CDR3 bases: TGTGCCAGCAGCTTGTTAGTTGATGAAGCTTTCTTT.

The CDR3 region has the DNA TGTGCCAGCAGTCCTTATGTAAGCGGGGGGAGCACAGATACGCAGTATTTT. Encoded protein: CASSPYVSGGSTDTQYF. The rearrangement uses TRBV28 and TRBJ2-3; TRBD2 matches 9 bases. CDR3 length equals 17 residues. V was clipped by 5 bases and J by 0 bases; unmatched bases: 9. Germline values: CDR1 MDHEN, CDR2 SYDVKM.

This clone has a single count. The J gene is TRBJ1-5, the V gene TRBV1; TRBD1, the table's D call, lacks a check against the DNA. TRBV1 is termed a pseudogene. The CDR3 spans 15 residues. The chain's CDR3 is CTSSQGTGGGRAGHF. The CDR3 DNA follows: TGCACCAGCAGCCAAGGTACAGGGGGCGGTCGGGCGGGGCATTTT.

DNA for the CDR3: TGTGCCAGCAGCCGGTCAGTCGGGAAAGCGGGTTACTCCTACGAGCAGTACTTC. Protein sequence: CASSRSVGKAGYSYEQYF. The V gene is TRBV7-9, the J gene TRBJ2-7; D is perhaps TRBD2 (6 bases). Germline CDR1 is SEHNR and CDR2 is FQNEAQ (reference sequence). The ends were cut back, 5 bases at V and 0 bases at J, with 23 bases in the middle. This CDR3 contains 18 residues.

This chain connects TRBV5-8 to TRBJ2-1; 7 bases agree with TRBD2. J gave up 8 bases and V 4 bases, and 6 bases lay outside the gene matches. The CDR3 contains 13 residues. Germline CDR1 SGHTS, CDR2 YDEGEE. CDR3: CASSLTSSHEQFF. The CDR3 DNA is TGTGCCAGCAGCCTGACTAGCTCCCATGAGCAGTTCTTC.

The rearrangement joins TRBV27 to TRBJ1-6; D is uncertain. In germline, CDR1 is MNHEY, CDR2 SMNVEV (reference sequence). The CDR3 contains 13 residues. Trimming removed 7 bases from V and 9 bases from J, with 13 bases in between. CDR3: CASKRTEISPLHF. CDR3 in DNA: TGTGCCAGCAAGAGGACTGAAATTTCACCCCTCCACTTT.